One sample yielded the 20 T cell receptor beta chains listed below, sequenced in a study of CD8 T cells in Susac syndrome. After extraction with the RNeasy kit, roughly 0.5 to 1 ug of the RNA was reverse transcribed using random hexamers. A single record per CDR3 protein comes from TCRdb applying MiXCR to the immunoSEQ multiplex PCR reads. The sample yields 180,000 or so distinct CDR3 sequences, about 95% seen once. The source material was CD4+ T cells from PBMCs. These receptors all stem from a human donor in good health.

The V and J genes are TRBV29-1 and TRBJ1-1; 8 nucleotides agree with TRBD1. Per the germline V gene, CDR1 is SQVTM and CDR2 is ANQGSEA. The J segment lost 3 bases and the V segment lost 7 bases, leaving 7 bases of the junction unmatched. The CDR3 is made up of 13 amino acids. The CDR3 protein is CSASGTGHTEAFF. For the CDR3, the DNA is TGCAGCGCTTCCGGGACAGGACACACTGAAGCTTTCTTT.

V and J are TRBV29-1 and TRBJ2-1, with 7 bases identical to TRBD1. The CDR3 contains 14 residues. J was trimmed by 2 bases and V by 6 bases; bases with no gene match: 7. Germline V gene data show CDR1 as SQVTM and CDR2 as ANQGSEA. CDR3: CSVTNRGTYNEQFF. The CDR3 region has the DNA TGCAGCGTCACTAACAGGGGCACCTACAATGAGCAGTTCTTC.

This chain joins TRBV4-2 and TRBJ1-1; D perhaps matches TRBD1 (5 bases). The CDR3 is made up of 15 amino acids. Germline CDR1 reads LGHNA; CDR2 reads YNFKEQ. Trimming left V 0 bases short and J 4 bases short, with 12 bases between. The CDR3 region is CASSQDQGRATEAFF. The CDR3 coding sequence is TGTGCCAGCAGCCAAGATCAGGGCCGCGCCACTGAAGCTTTCTTT.

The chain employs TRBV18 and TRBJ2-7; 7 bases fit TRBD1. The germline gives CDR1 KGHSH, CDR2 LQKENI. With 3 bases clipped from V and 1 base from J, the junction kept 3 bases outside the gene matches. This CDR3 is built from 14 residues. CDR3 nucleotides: TGTGCCAGCTCACCCAAGACAGGGTCCTACGAGCAGTACTTC. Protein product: CASSPKTGSYEQYF.

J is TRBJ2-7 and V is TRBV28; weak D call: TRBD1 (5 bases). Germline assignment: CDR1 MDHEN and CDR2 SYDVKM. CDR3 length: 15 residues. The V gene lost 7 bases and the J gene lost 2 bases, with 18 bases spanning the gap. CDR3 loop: CASTSVSGFTYEQYF. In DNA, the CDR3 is TGTGCCAGCACTTCGGTTTCAGGGTTTACCTACGAGCAGTACTTC.

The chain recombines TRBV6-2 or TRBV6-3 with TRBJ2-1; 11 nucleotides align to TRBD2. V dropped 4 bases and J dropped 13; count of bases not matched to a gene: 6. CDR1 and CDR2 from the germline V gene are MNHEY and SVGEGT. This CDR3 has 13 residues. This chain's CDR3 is CASSFETSGTQFF. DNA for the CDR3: TGTGCCAGCAGTTTCGAGACTAGCGGGACACAGTTCTTC.

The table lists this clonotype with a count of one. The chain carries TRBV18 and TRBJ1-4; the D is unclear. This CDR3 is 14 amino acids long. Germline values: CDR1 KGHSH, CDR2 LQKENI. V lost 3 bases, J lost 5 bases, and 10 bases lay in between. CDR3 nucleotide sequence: TGTGCCAGCTCACCGGGGAGGGAGAATGAAAAACTGTTTTTT. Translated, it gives CASSPGRENEKLFF.

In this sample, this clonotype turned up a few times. The CDR3 spells CASSLQSGELFF. The CDR3 coding sequence is TGTGCCAGCAGTCTACAGTCCGGGGAGCTGTTTTTT. The chain employs TRBV28 and TRBJ2-2; D is unclear. CDR3 length: 12 amino acids. Germline V CDR1 and CDR2: MDHEN, SYDVKM. Trimming pared 5 bases from V and 6 bases from J, leaving 7 bases between.

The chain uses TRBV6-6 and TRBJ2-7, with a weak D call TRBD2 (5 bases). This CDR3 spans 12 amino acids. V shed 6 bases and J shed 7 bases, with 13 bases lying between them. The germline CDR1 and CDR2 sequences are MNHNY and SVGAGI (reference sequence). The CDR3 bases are TGTGCCAGCAGACCGGTTTCGGGGGAGCAGTACTTC. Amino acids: CASRPVSGEQYF.

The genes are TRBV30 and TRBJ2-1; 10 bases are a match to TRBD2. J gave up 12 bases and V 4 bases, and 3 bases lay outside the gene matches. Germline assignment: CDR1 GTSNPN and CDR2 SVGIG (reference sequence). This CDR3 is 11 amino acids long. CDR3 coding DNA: TGTGCCTGGACTAGCGGGAGTACGCAGTTCTTC. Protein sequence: CAWTSGSTQFF.

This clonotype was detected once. The CDR3 DNA follows: TGTGCCACCAGCACAGATTTAAACACTGAAGCTTTCTTT. Its translation: CATSTDLNTEAFF. This sequence joins TRBV15 and TRBJ1-1; D is unresolved. The germline V gene encodes CDR1 LNHNV and CDR2 YYDKDF (reference sequence). Trimming stripped 4 bases from V and 2 bases from J, with 8 bases between. This CDR3 is 13 amino acids long.

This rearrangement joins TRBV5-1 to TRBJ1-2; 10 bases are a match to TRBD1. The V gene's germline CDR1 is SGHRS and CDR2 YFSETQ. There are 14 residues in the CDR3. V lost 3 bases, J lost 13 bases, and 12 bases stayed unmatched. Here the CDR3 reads CASSSPVPGQGTTF. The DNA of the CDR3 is TGCGCCAGCAGCTCCCCAGTCCCGGGACAGGGGACCACCTTC.

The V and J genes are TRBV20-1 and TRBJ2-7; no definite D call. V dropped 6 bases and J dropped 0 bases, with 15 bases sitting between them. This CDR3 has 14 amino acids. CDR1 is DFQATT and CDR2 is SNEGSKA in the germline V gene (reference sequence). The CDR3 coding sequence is TGCAGTGCCAACCGGCTTGGGGACTCCTACGAGCAGTACTTC. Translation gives CSANRLGDSYEQYF.

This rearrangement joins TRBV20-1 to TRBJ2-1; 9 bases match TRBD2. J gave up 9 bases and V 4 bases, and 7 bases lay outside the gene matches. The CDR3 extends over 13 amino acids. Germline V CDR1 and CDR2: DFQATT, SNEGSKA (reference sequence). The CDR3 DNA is TGCAGTGCTAACCCCGGGACTAGCATTGAGCAGTTCTTC. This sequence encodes CSANPGTSIEQFF.

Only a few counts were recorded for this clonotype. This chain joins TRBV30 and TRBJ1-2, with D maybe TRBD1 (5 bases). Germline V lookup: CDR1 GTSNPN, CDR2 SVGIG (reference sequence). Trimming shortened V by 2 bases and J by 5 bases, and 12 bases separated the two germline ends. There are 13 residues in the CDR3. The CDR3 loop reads CAWSLGREYGYTF. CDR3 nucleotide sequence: TGTGCCTGGAGTCTCGGCAGGGAATATGGCTACACCTTC.

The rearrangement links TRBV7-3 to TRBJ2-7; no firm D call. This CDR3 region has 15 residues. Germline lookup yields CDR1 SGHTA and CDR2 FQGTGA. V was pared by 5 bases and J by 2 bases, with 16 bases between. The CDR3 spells CASSITGRLAYEQYF. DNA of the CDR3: TGTGCCAGCAGCATTACCGGACGGCTTGCCTACGAGCAGTACTTC.

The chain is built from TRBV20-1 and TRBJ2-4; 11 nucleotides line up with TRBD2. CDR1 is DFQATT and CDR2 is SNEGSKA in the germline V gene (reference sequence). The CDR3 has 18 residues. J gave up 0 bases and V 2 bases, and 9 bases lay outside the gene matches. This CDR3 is CSARPEAGTSGAKNIQYF. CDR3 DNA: TGCAGTGCTAGACCTGAAGCCGGGACTAGCGGAGCCAAAAACATTCAGTACTTC.

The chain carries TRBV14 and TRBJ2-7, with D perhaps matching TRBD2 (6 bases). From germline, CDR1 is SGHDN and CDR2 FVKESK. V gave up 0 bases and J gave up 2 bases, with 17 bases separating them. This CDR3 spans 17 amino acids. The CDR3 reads CASSQESSGVGTYEQYF. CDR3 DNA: TGTGCCAGCAGCCAAGAGTCTTCGGGAGTTGGAACCTACGAGCAGTACTTC. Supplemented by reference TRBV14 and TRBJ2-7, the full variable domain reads EAGVTQFPSHSVIEKGQTVTLRCDPISGHDNLYWYRRVMGKEIKFLLHFVKESKQDESGMPNNRFLAERTGGTYSTLKVQPAELEDSGVYFCASSQESSGVGTYEQYFGPGTRLTVT.

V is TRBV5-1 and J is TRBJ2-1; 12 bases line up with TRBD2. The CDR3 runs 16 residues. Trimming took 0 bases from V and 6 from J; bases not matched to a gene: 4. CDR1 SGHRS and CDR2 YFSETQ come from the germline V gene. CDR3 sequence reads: CASSLEALAGGNEQFF. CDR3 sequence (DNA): TGCGCCAGCAGCTTGGAGGCACTAGCGGGAGGCAATGAGCAGTTCTTC.

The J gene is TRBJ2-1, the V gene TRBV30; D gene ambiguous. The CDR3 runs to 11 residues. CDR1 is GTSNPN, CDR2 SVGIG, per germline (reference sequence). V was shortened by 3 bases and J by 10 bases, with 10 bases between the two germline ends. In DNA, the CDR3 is TGTGCCTGGAGCCTATTCTCAGAGCAGTTCTTC. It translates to CAWSLFSEQFF.